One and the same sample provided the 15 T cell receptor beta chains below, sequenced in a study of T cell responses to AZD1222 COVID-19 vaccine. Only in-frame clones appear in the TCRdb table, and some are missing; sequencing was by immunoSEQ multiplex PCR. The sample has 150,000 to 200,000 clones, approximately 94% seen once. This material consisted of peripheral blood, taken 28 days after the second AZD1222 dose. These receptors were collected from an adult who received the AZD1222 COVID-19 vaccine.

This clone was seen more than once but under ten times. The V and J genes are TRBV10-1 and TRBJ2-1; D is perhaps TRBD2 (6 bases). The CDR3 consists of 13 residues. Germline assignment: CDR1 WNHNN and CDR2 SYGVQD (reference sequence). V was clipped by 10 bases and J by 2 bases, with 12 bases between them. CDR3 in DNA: TGCGCCATACCGGGAGTTACCTACAATGAGCAGTTCTTC. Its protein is CAIPGVTYNEQFF.

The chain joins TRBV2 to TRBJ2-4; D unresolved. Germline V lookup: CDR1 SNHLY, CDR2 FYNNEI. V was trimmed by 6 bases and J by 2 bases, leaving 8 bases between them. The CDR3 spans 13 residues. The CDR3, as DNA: TGTGCCAGCAGCGATGAATCCAAAAACATTCAGTACTTC. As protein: CASSDESKNIQYF.

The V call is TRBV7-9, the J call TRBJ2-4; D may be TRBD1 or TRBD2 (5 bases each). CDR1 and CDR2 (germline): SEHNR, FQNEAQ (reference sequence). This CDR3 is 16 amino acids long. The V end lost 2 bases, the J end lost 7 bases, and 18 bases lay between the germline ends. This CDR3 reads CASSLSSRQRGNIQYF. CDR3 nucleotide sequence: TGTGCCAGCAGCTTATCGAGTCGACAGCGAGGGAACATTCAGTACTTC. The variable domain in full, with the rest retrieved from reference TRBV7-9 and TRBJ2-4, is DTGVSQNPRHKITKRGQNVTFRCDPISEHNRLYWYRQTLGQGPEFLTYFQNEAQLEKSRLLSDRFSAERPKGSFSTLEIQRTEQGDSAMYLCASSLSSRQRGNIQYFGAGTRLSVL.

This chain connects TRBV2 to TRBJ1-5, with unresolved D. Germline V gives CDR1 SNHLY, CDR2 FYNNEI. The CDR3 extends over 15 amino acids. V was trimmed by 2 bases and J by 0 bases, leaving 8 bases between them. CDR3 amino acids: CASSERHLSNQPQHF. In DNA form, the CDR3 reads TGTGCCAGCAGTGAAAGGCACCTTAGCAATCAGCCCCAGCATTTT. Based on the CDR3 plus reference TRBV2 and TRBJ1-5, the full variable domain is EPEVTQTPSHQVTQMGQEVILRCVPISNHLYFYWYRQILGQKVEFLVSFYNNEISEKSEIFDDQFSVERPDGSNFTLKIRSTKLEDSAMYFCASSERHLSNQPQHFGDGTRLSIL.

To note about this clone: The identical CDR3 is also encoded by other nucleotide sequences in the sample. The CDR3 DNA follows: TGTGCCAGCAGTTTCGTCGCTGGCACAGATACGCAGTATTTT. It codes for CASSFVAGTDTQYF. The chain combines TRBV28 with TRBJ2-3, with D uncertain. Between the trimmed V and J ends, which lost 3 bases and 1 base, there was a span of 8 bases. CDR1 is MDHEN, CDR2 SYDVKM, per germline. This CDR3 is built from 14 residues.

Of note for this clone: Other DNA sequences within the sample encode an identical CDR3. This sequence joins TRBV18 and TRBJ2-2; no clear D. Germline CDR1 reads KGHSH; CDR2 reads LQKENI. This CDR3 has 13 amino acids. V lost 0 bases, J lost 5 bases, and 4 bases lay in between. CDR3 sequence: CASSPPVTGELFF. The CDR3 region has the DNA TGTGCCAGCTCACCACCGGTAACCGGGGAGCTGTTTTTT.

The CDR3 reads CASSQLAGQANTEAFF. CDR3 coding DNA: TGCGCCAGCAGCCAACTTGCCGGACAGGCGAACACTGAAGCTTTCTTT. The rearrangement joins TRBV4-1 to TRBJ1-1; 7 positions agree with TRBD1. Germline CDR1 is MGHRA and CDR2 is YSYEKL. The CDR3 loop spans 16 amino acids. Trimming cost V 2 bases and J 1 base; bases outside gene matches: 7.

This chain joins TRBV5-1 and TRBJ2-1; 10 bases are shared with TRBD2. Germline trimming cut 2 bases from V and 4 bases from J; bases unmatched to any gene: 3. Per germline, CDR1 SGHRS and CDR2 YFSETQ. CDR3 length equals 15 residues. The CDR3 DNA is TGCGCCAGCAGCTTCTCTAGCGGGAGTTACAATGAGCAGTTCTTC. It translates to CASSFSSGSYNEQFF.

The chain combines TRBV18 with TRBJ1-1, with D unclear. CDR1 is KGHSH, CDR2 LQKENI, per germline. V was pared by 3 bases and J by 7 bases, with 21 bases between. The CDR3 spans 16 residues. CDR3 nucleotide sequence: TGTGCCAGCTCACCGCGAAGACTGAACACGGCATTTGAAGCTTTCTTT. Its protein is CASSPRRLNTAFEAFF. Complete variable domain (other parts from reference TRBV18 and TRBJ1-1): NAGVMQNPRHLVRRRGQEARLRCSPMKGHSHVYWYRQLPEEGLKFMVYLQKENIIDESGMPKERFSAEFPKEGPSILRIQQVVRGDSAAYFCASSPRRLNTAFEAFFGQGTRLTVV.

The CDR3 DNA reads TGTGCCAGCAGCTTGTCGGCAGGGGGCTACACCGGGGAGCTGTTTTTT. Translated, it gives CASSLSAGGYTGELFF. The gene calls are TRBV7-2 and TRBJ2-2, with 8 bases that match TRBD1. CDR1 is SGHTA, CDR2 FQGNSA, per germline. The ends lost 3 bases at V and 3 bases at J; junction bases unmatched: 6. The CDR3 runs to 16 residues.

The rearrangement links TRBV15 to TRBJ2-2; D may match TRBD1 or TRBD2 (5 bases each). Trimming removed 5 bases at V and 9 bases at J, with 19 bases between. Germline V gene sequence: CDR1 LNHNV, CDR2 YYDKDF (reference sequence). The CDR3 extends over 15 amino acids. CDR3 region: CATSAQTGAARELFF. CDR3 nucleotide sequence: TGTGCCACCAGCGCCCAAACCGGGGCGGCCCGGGAGCTGTTTTTT.

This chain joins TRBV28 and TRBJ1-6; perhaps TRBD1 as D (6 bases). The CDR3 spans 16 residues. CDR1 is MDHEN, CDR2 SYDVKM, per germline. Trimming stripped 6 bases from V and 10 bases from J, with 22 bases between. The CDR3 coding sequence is TGTGCCAGCAGCTTGCGGATCGGGGGCTGGGGATCACCCCTCCACTTT. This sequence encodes CASSLRIGGWGSPLHF. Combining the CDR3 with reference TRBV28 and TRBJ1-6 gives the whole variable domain DVKVTQSSRYLVKRTGEKVFLECVQDMDHENMFWYRQDPGLGLRLIYFSYDVKMKEKGDIPEGYSVSREKKERFSLILESASTNQTSMYLCASSLRIGGWGSPLHFGNGTRLTVT.

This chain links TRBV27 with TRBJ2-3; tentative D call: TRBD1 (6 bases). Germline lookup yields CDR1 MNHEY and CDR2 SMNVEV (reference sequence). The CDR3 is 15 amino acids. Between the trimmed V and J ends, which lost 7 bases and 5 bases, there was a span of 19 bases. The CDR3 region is CASKRQDGVGDTQYF. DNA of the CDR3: TGTGCCAGCAAACGACAGGATGGGGTTGGAGATACGCAGTATTTT.

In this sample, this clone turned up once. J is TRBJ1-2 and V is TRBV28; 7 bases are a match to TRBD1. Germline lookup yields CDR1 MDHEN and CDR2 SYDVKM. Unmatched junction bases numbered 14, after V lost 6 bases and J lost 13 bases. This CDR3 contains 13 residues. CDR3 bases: TGTGCCAGCAGCCCCGACAGGGACCGTTTGGGCACCTTC. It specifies CASSPDRDRLGTF.

CDR3 nucleotides: TGCGCCAGCAGCTCACTAGCGGGAGTAGGTTACAATGAGCAGTTCTTC. This encodes CASSSLAGVGYNEQFF. The chain joins TRBV5-1 to TRBJ2-1, with 11 bases fitting TRBD2. CDR1 and CDR2 (germline): SGHRS, YFSETQ. The CDR3 consists of 16 residues. V shed 3 bases, J shed 4 bases, and the junction held 6 bases outside the gene matches. The full variable domain, with the rest looked up from reference TRBV5-1 and TRBJ2-1, is KAGVTQTPRYLIKTRGQQVTLSCSPISGHRSVSWYQQTPGQGLQFLFEYFSETQRNKGNFPGRFSGRQFSNSRSEMNVSTLELGDSALYLCASSSLAGVGYNEQFFGPGTRLTVL.